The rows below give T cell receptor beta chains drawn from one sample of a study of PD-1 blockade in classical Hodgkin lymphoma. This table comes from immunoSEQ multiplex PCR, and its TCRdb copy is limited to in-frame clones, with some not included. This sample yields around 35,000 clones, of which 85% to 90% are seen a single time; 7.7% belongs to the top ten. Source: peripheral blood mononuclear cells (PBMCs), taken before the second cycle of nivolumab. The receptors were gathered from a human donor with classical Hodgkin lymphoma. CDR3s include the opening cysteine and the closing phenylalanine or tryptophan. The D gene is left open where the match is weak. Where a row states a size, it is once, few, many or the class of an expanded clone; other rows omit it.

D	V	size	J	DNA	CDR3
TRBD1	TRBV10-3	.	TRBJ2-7	TGTGCCATCAGTGAGTCGACAGGGGGGTACGAGCAGTACTTC	CAISESTGGYEQYF
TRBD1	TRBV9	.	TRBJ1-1	TGTGCCAGCAGCGTAGTCACGACAGGGGCTGAACGGGGAACTGAAGCTTTCTTT	CASSVVTTGAERGTEAFF
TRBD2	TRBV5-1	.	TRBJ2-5	TGCGCCAGCAGCTTACTAGCGGGAGGAGGAGAGACCCAGTACTTC	CASSLLAGGGETQYF
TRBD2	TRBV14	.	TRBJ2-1	TGTGCCAGCAGCTTCGGACTAGCCGACTACAATGAGCAGTTCTTC	CASSFGLADYNEQFF
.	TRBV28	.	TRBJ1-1	TGTGCCAGCACCTTATTTACGGTGGCTGAAGCTTTCTTT	CASTLFTVAEAFF
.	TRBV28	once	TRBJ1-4	TGTGCCAGCATACCCTTGGGGGAATCAACTAATGAAAAACTGTTTTTT	CASIPLGESTNEKLFF
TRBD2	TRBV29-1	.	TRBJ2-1	TGCAGCGTTGATACTAGCGGCTTTAACAATGAGCAGTTCTTC	CSVDTSGFNNEQFF
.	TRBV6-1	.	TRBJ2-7	TGTGCCAGCAGTCAGTCGATCCTGAGCTCCTACGAGCAGTACTTC	CASSQSILSSYEQYF
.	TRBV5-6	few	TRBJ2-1	TGTGCCAGCAGCTTGGACGCAGGTGAGCAGTTCTTC	CASSLDAGEQFF
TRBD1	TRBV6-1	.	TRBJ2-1	TGTGCCAGCAGTGAAGGACAGGGGTACTACAATGAGCAGTTCTTC	CASSEGQGYYNEQFF
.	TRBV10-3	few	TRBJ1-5	TGTGCCATCAGTGAGTCGTCAGGCAGTCCCCAGCCCCAGCATTTT	CAISESSGSPQPQHF
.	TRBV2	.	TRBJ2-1	TGTGCCAGCAGTGGCCATCGAAGCGGATACAATGAGCAGTTCTTC	CASSGHRSGYNEQFF
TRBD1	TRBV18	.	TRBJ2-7	TGTGCCAGCTCATCGGGACAGGGGGCGGTCGAGCAGTACTTC	CASSSGQGAVEQYF
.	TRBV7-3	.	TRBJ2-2	TGTGCCAGCAGCCCCTACAAGAACACCGGGGAGCTGTTTTTT	CASSPYKNTGELFF
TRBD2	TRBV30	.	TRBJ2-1	TGTGCCTGGGGAGGCCCTCCCAGCGGGAGTTTTGATGAGCAGTTCTTC	CAWGGPPSGSFDEQFF